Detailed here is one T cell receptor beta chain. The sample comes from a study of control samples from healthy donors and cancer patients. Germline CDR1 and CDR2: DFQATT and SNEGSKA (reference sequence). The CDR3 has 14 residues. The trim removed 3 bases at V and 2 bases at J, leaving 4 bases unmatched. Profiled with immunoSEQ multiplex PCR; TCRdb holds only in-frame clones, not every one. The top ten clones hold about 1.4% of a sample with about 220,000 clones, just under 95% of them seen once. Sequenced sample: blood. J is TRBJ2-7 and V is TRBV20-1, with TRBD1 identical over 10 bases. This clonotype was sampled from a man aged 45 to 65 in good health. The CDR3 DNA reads TGCAGTGCTAGTCTCGGGACAGGGGCCTACGAGCAGTACTTC. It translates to CSASLGTGAYEQYF.